This TCR beta chain was sequenced during a study of T cells in Graves' hyperthyroidism and ophthalmopathy. Study-wide findings and caveats: Ophthalmopathy was model-predicted a median roughly 6.5 months pre-onset.

PBMCs stemmed from approximately 10 ml fresh peripheral blood. In the case of this clonotype: Its specificity is unknown.

Amplification yielded TCR beta CDR3 regions, with RNA transcripts as the source. TCR CDR3 regions were first amplified by RT-PCR with HTBI primers. MiXCR, applied by TCRdb to the multiplex PCR reads, yields one record per CDR3 protein. The data contain approximately 610,000 distinct CDR3 sequences, around 15% of them seen just once; the ten biggest clones take up 15% to 20%. V lost 6 bases to trimming and J lost 7 bases; unmatched junction nucleotides: 8. Germline CDR1 is MNHEY and CDR2 is SVGEGT. The CDR3 has 16 residues. This receptor was obtained from a woman under 30 with Graves' hyperthyroidism. Sequencing was performed on blood. The V gene is TRBV6-2 or TRBV6-3, the J gene TRBJ2-1, with 14 bases matching TRBD2. CDR3 nucleotide sequence: TGTGCCAGCAGATCGGGACTAGCGGGGGTAGGGAATGAGCAGTTCTTC. Its translation is CASRSGLAGVGNEQFF.